The rows below give T cell receptor beta chains drawn from one sample of a study of cytomegalovirus exposure and HLA in healthy donors. Clones were read by immunoSEQ multiplex PCR, and TCRdb kept only the in-frame ones, dropping some. The table shows 100,000 to 150,000 clones, with around 78% occurring only once. Sequencing used PBMCs. The receptors were gathered from a woman aged 50 to 60 in good health and CMV-seronegative. CDR3s include the opening cysteine and the closing phenylalanine or tryptophan. The D gene is left open where the match is weak. Clone size, where shown, is once, few, many, or a class for clones that have expanded.

TRBD1	TRBV18	TRBJ1-1	once	TGTGCCAGCTCACCACCGGGCAGGGGGTTTTGGACTGAAGCTTTCTTT	CASSPPGRGFWTEAFF
.	TRBV4-2	TRBJ1-5	.	TGTGCCAGCAGCCAAGCCCACCGACAGCCCAATCAGCCCCAGCATTTT	CASSQAHRQPNQPQHF
TRBD2	TRBV7-6	TRBJ2-1	.	TGTGCCAGCAGCTTAGTGGGAACGGGAGGGACTCGTGAGCAGTTCTTC	CASSLVGTGGTREQFF
.	TRBV11-2	TRBJ1-5	.	TGTGCCAGCAGCTTAGGGGCCAGGCAGAATCAGCCCCAGCATTTT	CASSLGARQNQPQHF
TRBD1	TRBV5-1	TRBJ1-2	.	TGCGCCAGCAGCTTATCGACAGGGTCTAAGAGTGGCTACACCTTC	CASSLSTGSKSGYTF
.	TRBV7-7	TRBJ2-1	.	TGTGCTAGCAGCTTAGCGCTGCGGAATGAGCAGTTCTTC	CASSLALRNEQFF
.	TRBV7-9	TRBJ1-3	.	TGTGCCAGCAGGCCTCGACAGACAGCTAGCTCTGGAAACACCATATATTTT	CASRPRQTASSGNTIYF
.	TRBV12-5	TRBJ2-1	.	TGTGCTAGTGGTTTGGTACAAGGGGTAACAGGGTCCTACAATGAGCAGTTCTTC	CASGLVQGVTGSYNEQFF
TRBD2	TRBV5-4	TRBJ2-1	.	TGTGCCAGCAGCTTACGACTAGCGAGACACAATGAGCAGTTCTTC	CASSLRLARHNEQFF
TRBD1	TRBV6-6	TRBJ2-7	.	TGTGCCACCTCCGGACAGGGATCCTACGAGCAGTACTTC	CATSGQGSYEQYF
.	TRBV4-3	TRBJ2-7	.	TGCGCCAGCAGCCAAGATCCCCCGGGTAGGCTGACCTACGAGCAGTACTTC	CASSQDPPGRLTYEQYF
.	TRBV6-1	TRBJ1-2	.	TGTGCCAGCAGCCAATTAGGGAGTGACCGAGGGTTC	CASSQLGSDRGF
TRBD2	TRBV5-1	TRBJ2-5	.	TGCGCCAGCAGCAATAGCGGGGGAGAGACCCAGTACTTC	CASSNSGGETQYF
TRBD1	TRBV10-3	TRBJ2-7	.	TGTGCCATCAGTGAGGCCGGGACAGCCTACGAGCAGTACTTC	CAISEAGTAYEQYF
TRBD1	TRBV19	TRBJ1-1	few	TGTGCCAGTAGACCCATTGGGGATCCGGGACAGGGTAACACTGAAGCTTTCTTT	CASRPIGDPGQGNTEAFF
TRBD1	TRBV5-1	TRBJ1-1	.	TGCGCCAGCAGCTTGGGGGCACAGGGGGCTTCTGAAGCTTTCTTT	CASSLGAQGASEAFF
.	TRBV7-7	TRBJ2-3	.	TGTGCTAGCAGCCGAGGGAGACTAACCACAGATACGCAGTATTTT	CASSRGRLTTDTQYF
TRBD1	TRBV4-1	TRBJ1-1	.	TGCGCCAGCACCCGACGGGCGCCCGACCGGGACAGGGGATACACTGAAGCTTTCTTT	CASTRRAPDRDRGYTEAFF
TRBD1	TRBV7-9	TRBJ1-1	.	TGTGCCAGCAGCTTAGTAGGCAGGGGGCGTTTGGCTTTCTTT	CASSLVGRGRLAFF
.	TRBV7-3	TRBJ1-1	.	TGTGCCAGCAAAGTAGGGCGGGGGAACACTGAAGCTTTCTTT	CASKVGRGNTEAFF
TRBD1	TRBV6-5	TRBJ1-2	few	TGTGCCAGCAGTCAGCGACAGGGAAACTATGGCTACACCTTC	CASSQRQGNYGYTF
TRBD1	TRBV19	TRBJ1-2	.	TGTGCCAGTAGCTTCCTCCGGGACAGCCGAGGTTGGGGATATGGCTACACCTTC	CASSFLRDSRGWGYGYTF
TRBD1	TRBV2	TRBJ1-4	.	TGTGCCAGCAGGTCCGACAGGGGTCTTAATGAAAAACTGTTTTTT	CASRSDRGLNEKLFF
.	TRBV7-6	TRBJ2-1	.	TGTGCCAGCAGCTTGCAGGGGGGCCAATACAATGAGCAGTTCTTC	CASSLQGGQYNEQFF
.	TRBV6-1	TRBJ2-7	.	TGTGCCAGCAGTGAACAGGGGTACGAGCAGTACTTC	CASSEQGYEQYF
.	TRBV15	TRBJ1-2	.	TGTGCCACCAGGCGGGCGACGGTTAACTATGGCTACACCTTC	CATRRATVNYGYTF
.	TRBV30	TRBJ1-5	.	TGTGCCTGGAGTGTACACGGGGATCAGCCCCAGAATTTT	CAWSVHGDQPQNF
.	TRBV6-6	TRBJ1-5	.	TGTGCCAGCAGTTCTTTCGGACAGACTAGCAATCAGCCCCAGAATTTT	CASSSFGQTSNQPQNF
TRBD1	TRBV5-6	TRBJ2-7	once	TGTGCCAGCAGCTCGGGACAGCCCACCTACGAGCAGTACTTC	CASSSGQPTYEQYF
TRBD2	TRBV5-4	TRBJ2-1	few	TGTGCCAGCAGCGACCCGGGACTAGAGGATGAGCAGTTCTTC	CASSDPGLEDEQFF
TRBD2	TRBV5-1	TRBJ2-1	.	TGCGCCAGCAGCTCAGGGGGACTAGCGTCGAGCTACAATGAGCAGTTCTTC	CASSSGGLASSYNEQFF
.	TRBV9	TRBJ1-1	.	TGTGCCAGCAGCCTGTCGACAGGCCCGGACACTGAAGCTTTCTTT	CASSLSTGPDTEAFF
.	TRBV6-5	TRBJ2-7	.	TGTGCCAGCAGGGCATCCGCCGACTACGAGCAGTACTTC	CASRASADYEQYF
.	TRBV20-1	TRBJ2-7	.	TGCAGTGCTATGGGGGGCTACGAGCAGTACTTC	CSAMGGYEQYF
TRBD1	TRBV28	TRBJ2-1	few	TGTGCCAGCAGTACTACAGGGGCCCTATCCTACAATGAGCAGTTCTTC	CASSTTGALSYNEQFF
TRBD1	TRBV27	TRBJ1-4	.	TGTGCCAGCAGTTTGGTCCGGGGACAGGGGGGGGAAAAACTGTTTTTT	CASSLVRGQGGEKLFF
TRBD1	TRBV28	TRBJ2-7	.	TGTGCCAGCAGCCCAACGGACAGGTTGGGCGAGCAGTACTTC	CASSPTDRLGEQYF
TRBD2	TRBV4-3	TRBJ2-1	few	TGCGCCAGCAGCCAAGACTGGCCTAGCGGAATCAATGAGCAGTTCTTC	CASSQDWPSGINEQFF
.	TRBV7-3	TRBJ2-1	.	TGTGCCAGCAGCGAGGTTGACAATGAGCAGTTCTTC	CASSEVDNEQFF
.	TRBV7-8	TRBJ1-5	few	TGTGCCAGCAGTCCCGGGGGGTCCGGCAATCAGCCCCAGCATTTT	CASSPGGSGNQPQHF
TRBD1	TRBV29-1	TRBJ2-7	.	TGCAGCGTTGTGAGACAGGGGCCCTTCTACGAGCAGTACTTC	CSVVRQGPFYEQYF
TRBD2	TRBV19	TRBJ2-3	.	TGTGCCAGTAGTATGGGACTAGCGGGAGGAGGAGATACGCAGTATTTT	CASSMGLAGGGDTQYF
TRBD1	TRBV5-6	TRBJ1-2	.	TGTGCCAGCAGCTTGACAGGGGGCGGCGGCTACCCCTTC	CASSLTGGGGYPF
.	TRBV4-3	TRBJ2-7	once	TGCGCCAGCAGCCAAGGCAGGCCCTACGAGCAGTACTTC	CASSQGRPYEQYF